Following are 30 T cell receptor beta chains from one sample sequenced in a study of T-cell reconstitution after alpha-beta-depleted transplantation in children listed by TCRdb under 2016. In the paper's terms, the treatment or condition label means: allogeneic hematopoietic cell transplantation with graft depleted of TCRalphabeta T cells and CD19 B cells. Library prep was done by PCR. The instrument given in TCRdb is Illumina HiSeq 2500. TCR library preparation used molecular barcoding, with unique molecular identifiers applied to normalize quantification of the TCRbeta repertoire. TCRdb's own reprocessing of the public reads used fastp at Q25 and MiXCR and kept productive beta chains. Each CDR3 protein gets just one entry, which takes the most common genes and DNA from the rows behind it. The sample data list 90,000 to 100,000 distinct CDR3 sequences, and around a quarter of these were observed just once. The ten top clones hold about a fifth of the sample.

The input for sequencing was PBMCs, taken before TCRalphabeta/CD19-depleted stem cell transplant. The receptors stem from a boy between 2 and 10 years old with acute lymphoblastic leukemia, due to receive a stem cell transplant.

This clonotype was detected a few times. The chain has TRBV28 and TRBJ2-1; 9 bases agree with TRBD2. After removal of 8 bases from V and 8 bases from J, the junction contained 10 bases not matched to a gene. The CDR3 consists of 14 residues. CDR1 MDHEN and CDR2 SYDVKM come from the germline V gene. This CDR3 reads CASLGLAYGDEQFF. In nucleotides, the CDR3 is TGTGCCAGCCTCGGACTAGCGTACGGGGATGAGCAGTTCTTC.

This clonotype has just one count. The V and J genes are TRBV5-1 and TRBJ2-5; 11 bases are a match to TRBD2. Germline trimming cut 3 bases from V and 2 bases from J; bases unmatched to any gene: 9. CDR3 length: 17 residues. Germline V gene data show CDR1 as SGHRS and CDR2 as YFSETQ. The CDR3 here is CASSWGGLAEGQETQYF. The CDR3 nucleotides are TGCGCCAGCAGCTGGGGGGGACTAGCGGAGGGGCAAGAGACCCAGTACTTC.

This clonotype was observed at least ten times. This chain connects TRBV5-1 to TRBJ2-1; 11 bases are shared with TRBD2. The germline V gene has CDR1 SGHRS and CDR2 YFSETQ. This CDR3 region has 21 residues. Trimming removed 2 bases from V and 0 bases from J; junction bases left unmatched: 16. The CDR3 sequence is CASSFNSGTSGGPSSYNEQFF. In nucleotides, the CDR3 is TGCGCCAGCAGCTTTAACTCCGGGACTAGCGGAGGTCCCAGCTCCTACAATGAGCAGTTCTTC.

The J gene is TRBJ2-7, the V gene TRBV20-1; 8 bases fit TRBD2. The ends lost 3 bases at V and 4 bases at J; junction bases unmatched: 14. CDR3 length: 16 residues. The germline V gene has CDR1 DFQATT and CDR2 SNEGSKA (reference sequence). The chain's CDR3 is CSASGAAGAKLYEQYF. The CDR3 bases are TGCAGTGCTAGCGGGGCAGCGGGAGCTAAATTATACGAGCAGTACTTC.

As to this clonotype: Given a much more abundant clone one base away, this may be a read error. J is TRBJ2-1 and V is TRBV29-1; D possibly matches TRBD1 or TRBD2 (6 bases each). CDR1 is SQVTM, CDR2 ANQGSEA, per germline. CDR3 length equals 14 residues. The V end lost 3 bases, the J end lost 8 bases, and 17 bases lay between the germline ends. The CDR3 sequence: CSVDRAEGEYEQFF. CDR3 DNA sequence: TGCAGCGTTGACCGTGCGGAGGGGGAGTATGAGCAGTTCTTC.

This chain connects TRBV12-3 or TRBV12-4 to TRBJ2-3; D possibly corresponds to TRBD1 (5 bases). Trimming cost V 5 bases and J 1 base, with 10 bases left between them. The length of the CDR3 is 14 residues. CDR3 sequence: CASSPGHGTDTQYF. Written as DNA, the CDR3 is TGTGCCAGCAGTCCTGGACATGGCACAGATACGCAGTATTTT.

V and J are TRBV7-2 and TRBJ2-1; 7 bases are shared with TRBD2. This CDR3 comprises 16 residues. CDR1 is SGHTA and CDR2 is FQGNSA in the germline V gene. V was clipped by 0 bases and J by 8 bases; unmatched bases: 10. CDR3 DNA: TGTGCCAGCAGCTTAGCGGAGCTAGCGGAGTTTGATGAGCAGTTCTTC. It codes for CASSLAELAEFDEQFF.

This clonotype was detected a few times. The chain joins TRBV29-1 to TRBJ2-2, with D unclear. Germline CDR1 and CDR2: SQVTM and ANQGSEA. Trimming stripped 5 bases from V and 7 bases from J, with 8 bases between. The CDR3 is 11 amino acids. Here the CDR3 DNA reads TGCAGCGTTTTCGGCATCGGGGAGCTGTTTTTT. It is translated as CSVFGIGELFF.

This sequence joins TRBV18 and TRBJ1-4; no clear D gene. Trimming removed 3 bases at V and 4 bases at J, with 9 bases between. Germline CDR1 is KGHSH and CDR2 is LQKENI. The CDR3 spans 14 residues. CDR3 residues: CASSPQQLNEKLFF. The DNA of the CDR3 is TGTGCCAGCTCACCTCAACAGCTTAATGAAAAACTGTTTTTT.

This chain links TRBV11-2 with TRBJ2-7, with 14 bases that match TRBD2. The CDR3 runs to 20 residues. The trim removed 3 bases at V and 0 bases at J, leaving 13 bases unmatched. Germline V lookup: CDR1 SGHAT, CDR2 FQNNGV. The CDR3 DNA follows: TGTGCCAGCAGCTTCCGACCGGGACTAGCGGGAGTTGGGAGCTCCTACGAGCAGTACTTC. Amino acids: CASSFRPGLAGVGSSYEQYF.

This clonotype was counted many times. The chain is built from TRBV5-6 and TRBJ2-1; D is unresolved. V shed 0 bases and J shed 2 bases, with 9 bases lying between them. Germline CDR1 SGHDT, CDR2 YYEEEE. CDR3 length: 15 amino acids. The CDR3 region is CASSLGSSPYNEQFF. The CDR3 DNA follows: TGTGCCAGCAGCTTGGGGAGTAGTCCCTACAATGAGCAGTTCTTC. Variable domain in full (rest from reference TRBV5-6 and TRBJ2-1): DAGVTQSPTHLIKTRGQQVTLRCSPKSGHDTVSWYQQALGQGPQFIFQYYEEEERQRGNFPDRFSGHQFPNYSSELNVNALLLGDSALYLCASSLGSSPYNEQFFGPGTRLTVL.

This clonotype was picked up a small number of times. This chain connects TRBV12-3 or TRBV12-4 to TRBJ1-3; a possible D gene is TRBD1 (6 bases). V was shortened by 6 bases and J by 0 bases, with 12 bases between the two germline ends. The CDR3 covers 15 residues. Written as DNA, the CDR3 is TGTGCCAGCAGCAGGGGCACGAACTCTGGAAACACCATATATTTT. As protein: CASSRGTNSGNTIYF.

This clonotype was recorded a few times. This rearrangement joins TRBV6-1 to TRBJ1-1; TRBD1 is a possible D gene (5 bases). Deletions cut 5 bases from V and 2 bases from J, with 12 bases between. The CDR3 sequence is 14 residues long. CDR1 MNHNS and CDR2 SASEGT come from the germline V gene. The CDR3 nucleotides read TGTGCCAGCAGTATGGCAGGGCCTAACACTGAAGCTTTCTTT. Encoded protein: CASSMAGPNTEAFF.

This clonotype was picked up many times. The chain's CDR3 is CASSEPFETEQFF. The CDR3 DNA reads as TGTGCCAGCAGTGAACCATTCGAGACTGAGCAGTTCTTC. V gene TRBV2 combines with J gene TRBJ2-1; D gene ambiguous. Germline V CDR1 and CDR2: SNHLY, FYNNEI. Trimming cost V 2 bases and J 9 bases, with 11 bases left between them. There are 13 residues in the CDR3.

This clonotype came up a few times. CDR3 amino acids: CASSLGTGGDTDTQYF. DNA of the CDR3: TGTGCCAGCAGTTTAGGTACAGGGGGCGATACAGATACGCAGTATTTT. The chain employs TRBV27 and TRBJ2-3; 9 nucleotides agree with TRBD1. The CDR3 runs to 16 residues. The germline V gene has CDR1 MNHEY and CDR2 SMNVEV (reference sequence). With 2 bases clipped from V and 3 bases from J, the junction kept 6 bases outside the gene matches.

This clonotype was seen a handful of times. V usage is TRBV6-5 and J usage is TRBJ2-1; D unresolved. Germline V gene lookup returns CDR1 MNHEY and CDR2 SVGAGI. CDR3 length equals 14 residues. Deletions cut 4 bases from V and 7 bases from J, with 14 bases between. The CDR3 region has the DNA TGTGCCAGCAGTTGGACGCGTCCCGGGAATGAGCAGTTCTTC. Protein product: CASSWTRPGNEQFF.

This clonotype is medium-sized within its sample. Here the CDR3 reads CATSASGRETQYF. The DNA for the CDR3 is TGTGCCACCAGCGCTAGCGGGAGAGAGACCCAGTACTTC. This chain connects TRBV15 to TRBJ2-5; 10 bases map to TRBD2. The CDR3 is 13 residues long. The junction had 1 base not matched to a gene; V was cut back by 5 bases and J by 4 bases. CDR1 is LNHNV and CDR2 is YYDKDF in the germline V gene (reference sequence).

The chain combines TRBV27 with TRBJ2-7; 7 nucleotides align to TRBD2. Germline V gene data show CDR1 as MNHEY and CDR2 as SMNVEV (reference sequence). J was trimmed by 5 bases and V by 3 bases; bases with no gene match: 7. This CDR3 has 14 residues. The CDR3 bases are TGTGCCAGCAGTTTGGGAGGGAAGGGCGACGAGCAGTACTTC. Protein product: CASSLGGKGDEQYF.

This clonotype was recorded a few times. The chain couples TRBV20-1 to TRBJ2-6; tentatively, D is TRBD1 (6 bases). This CDR3 has 16 amino acids. V lost 1 base, J lost 0 bases, and 10 bases lay in between. The germline V gene has CDR1 DFQATT and CDR2 SNEGSKA (reference sequence). CDR3 loop: CSARGTVDSGANVLTF. Written as DNA, the CDR3 is TGCAGTGCTAGAGGGACAGTGGACTCTGGGGCCAACGTCCTGACTTTC.

The chain recombines TRBV20-1 with TRBJ2-3, with D possibly being TRBD1 or TRBD2 (5 bases each). Trimming removed 5 bases at V and 0 bases at J, with 15 bases between. The length of the CDR3 is 15 residues. From germline, CDR1 is DFQATT and CDR2 SNEGSKA (reference sequence). CDR3 protein: CSAPVAGASTDTQYF. DNA of the CDR3: TGCAGTGCTCCGGTAGCCGGGGCTAGCACAGATACGCAGTATTTT.

This chain links TRBV24-1 with TRBJ2-1, with 7 bases aligning to TRBD2. Germline V CDR1 and CDR2: KGHDR, SFDVKD. Trimming removed 7 bases from V and 7 bases from J; junction bases left unmatched: 9. The CDR3 sequence is 14 residues long. The CDR3 sequence: CATRASGVGNEQFF. In DNA form, the CDR3 reads TGTGCCACCAGGGCTAGCGGCGTAGGGAATGAGCAGTTCTTC.

This chain joins TRBV20-1 and TRBJ2-7; possibly TRBD2 for D (5 bases). Germline V lookup: CDR1 DFQATT, CDR2 SNEGSKA (reference sequence). The CDR3 consists of 15 residues. V dropped 1 base and J dropped 2 bases, with 15 bases sitting between them. CDR3 protein: CSARGLSGGAYEQYF. The CDR3 DNA sequence: TGCAGTGCTAGAGGTCTGAGCGGAGGAGCCTACGAGCAGTACTTC.

The chain uses TRBV19 and TRBJ1-5, with D perhaps matching TRBD1 (5 bases). CDR1 and CDR2 (germline): LNHDA, SQIVND (reference sequence). The length of the CDR3 is 15 residues. Trimming took 5 bases from V and 4 from J, leaving 15 bases between them. CDR3 sequence (DNA): TGTGCCAGTAGTTCGCCTGGGGGAGGGAATCAGCCCCAGCATTTT. Protein: CASSSPGGGNQPQHF.

The J gene is TRBJ2-3, the V gene TRBV28; a weak D match, TRBD2 (5 bases). Trimming removed 3 bases at V and 11 bases at J, with 27 bases between. CDR3 length equals 17 residues. In germline, CDR1 is MDHEN, CDR2 SYDVKM. DNA for the CDR3: TGTGCCAGCAGTTTTCAGTGGCTAGCAGACCCCCGGAGGAGGCAGTATTTT. As protein: CASSFQWLADPRRRQYF.

The chain carries TRBV20-1 and TRBJ2-7, with TRBD2 as a possible D gene (5 bases). Germline CDR1 and CDR2: DFQATT and SNEGSKA (reference sequence). Trimming shortened V by 5 bases and J by 2 bases, and 16 bases separated the two germline ends. The CDR3 runs to 14 residues. The CDR3 DNA is TGCAGTGCTCCCCCCCTCTTAGCGCCCTACGAGCAGTACTTC. This gives the protein CSAPPLLAPYEQYF.

This clonotype appeared a few times. The CDR3 loop is CASSFGAGGTNEQFF. CDR3 nucleotides: TGTGCCAGCAGCTTTGGCGCGGGAGGCACCAATGAGCAGTTCTTC. The rearrangement uses TRBV5-5 and TRBJ2-1, with 8 bases aligning to TRBD2. V dropped 2 bases and J dropped 6; count of bases not matched to a gene: 7. The CDR3 covers 15 residues. Germline V CDR1 and CDR2: SGHKS, YYEKEE (reference sequence).

The CDR3 protein is CSADGTSGHNEQFF. CDR3 DNA: TGCAGTGCAGACGGGACTAGCGGACACAATGAGCAGTTCTTC. This rearrangement joins TRBV20-1 to TRBJ2-1, with 11 bases aligning to TRBD2. The CDR3 runs to 14 residues. Trimming took 6 bases from V and 5 from J; bases not matched to a gene: 6. CDR1 and CDR2 from the germline V gene are DFQATT and SNEGSKA (reference sequence).

The J gene is TRBJ1-4, the V gene TRBV5-1; D uncertain. The CDR3 is 17 amino acids. Per germline, CDR1 SGHRS and CDR2 YFSETQ. Trimming cost V 2 bases and J 6 bases, with 20 bases left between them. The CDR3 is CASSLASALPADEKLFF. In DNA form, the CDR3 reads TGCGCCAGCAGCTTAGCTTCGGCACTCCCCGCGGATGAAAAACTGTTTTTT.

This clonotype was found a few times. The rearrangement uses TRBV7-9 and TRBJ2-1; perhaps TRBD2 as D (6 bases). Between the trimmed V and J ends, which lost 5 bases and 7 bases, there was a span of 18 bases. The germline CDR1 and CDR2 sequences are SEHNR and FQNEAQ (reference sequence). There are 15 residues in the CDR3. The DNA of the CDR3 is TGTGCCAGCAGCCTGTTAGCGGAGGGGCGTAATGAGCAGTTCTTC. Its translation is CASSLLAEGRNEQFF.

This clonotype has only a few counts. V and J are TRBV6-1 and TRBJ2-7, with 8 positions matching TRBD2. Germline-derived CDR1 and CDR2 are MNHNS and SASEGT. The CDR3 sequence is 16 residues long. V dropped 7 bases and J dropped 2; count of bases not matched to a gene: 13. CDR3 sequence reads: CASTLRGSTSAYEQYF. The CDR3 coding sequence is TGTGCCAGCACCCTACGGGGATCGACTAGCGCCTACGAGCAGTACTTC.